This section outlines one T cell receptor beta chain sequence together with its context. The PCR was carried out with 60 Vbeta primers and 13 Jbeta primers. Here immunoSEQ multiplex PCR was the method, and the copy in TCRdb shows in-frame clones only, minus some. Of 85,000 to 130,000 clones listed, approximately 81% were seen once; the top ten hold approximately 4.2%. The length of the CDR3 is 13 residues. The germline V gene has CDR1 MNHEY and CDR2 SMNVEV (reference sequence). The data originate from a study of cytomegalovirus exposure and HLA in healthy donors. This sequence joins TRBV27 and TRBJ2-5, with 8 positions matching TRBD1. The J call is doubtful: the DNA matches TRBJ2-7 better. This receptor was taken from a female donor in good health and CMV-seropositive. Sequenced sample: PBMCs. In nucleotides, the CDR3 is TGTGCCAGTGGACAGGGAGGAACCTACGAGCAGTACTTC. Translating gives CASGQGGTYEQYF.